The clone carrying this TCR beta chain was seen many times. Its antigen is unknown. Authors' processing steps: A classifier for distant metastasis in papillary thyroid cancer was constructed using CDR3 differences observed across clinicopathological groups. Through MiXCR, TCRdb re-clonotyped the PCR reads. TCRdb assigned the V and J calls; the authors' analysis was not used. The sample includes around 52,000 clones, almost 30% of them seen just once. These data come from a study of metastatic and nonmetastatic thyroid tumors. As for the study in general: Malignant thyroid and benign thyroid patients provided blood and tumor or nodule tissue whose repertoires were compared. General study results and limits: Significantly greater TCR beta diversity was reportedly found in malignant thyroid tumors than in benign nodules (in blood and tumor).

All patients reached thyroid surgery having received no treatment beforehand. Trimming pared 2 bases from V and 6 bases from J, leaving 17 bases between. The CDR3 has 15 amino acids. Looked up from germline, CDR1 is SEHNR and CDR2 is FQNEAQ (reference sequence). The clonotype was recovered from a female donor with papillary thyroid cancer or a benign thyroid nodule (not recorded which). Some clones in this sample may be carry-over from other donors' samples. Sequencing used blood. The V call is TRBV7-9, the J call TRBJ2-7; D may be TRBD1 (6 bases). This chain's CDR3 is CASSLRGSGWFEQYF. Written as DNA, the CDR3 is TGTGCCAGCAGCTTAAGGGGGTCAGGGTGGTTCGAGCAGTACTTC.